Listed here is a single TCR beta chain. As processed by the authors: Using reference gene primer amplification, nucleated cell counts were estimated. Libraries were prepared by immunoSEQ multiplex PCR; TCRdb keeps only in-frame clonotypes and omits some of them. V, J and clone size reflect that table, while D and trimming were determined from the DNA. The table lists some 120,000 clones, around 87% of them singletons. This record belongs to a study of blood T cell repertoires in COVID-19. Study overall: From the United States, Italy and Spain came samples of acute and convalescent COVID-19. In each case, the material was cDNA or gDNA derived from T cells, B-cell-depleted T cells, or PBMCs.

The germline CDR1 and CDR2 sequences are LNHDA and SQIVND (reference sequence). CDR3 length: 15 amino acids. Between the trimmed V and J ends, which lost 6 bases and 0 bases, there was a span of 12 bases. This sequence joins TRBV19 and TRBJ1-5; D is possibly TRBD1 (6 bases). Sequenced material: peripheral blood. The receptor's source is a woman aged 55-69 years with acute or convalescent COVID-19. The CDR3 DNA reads TGTGCCAGTAGCACGGGACACCTTAGCAATCAGCCCCAGCATTTT. Protein product: CASSTGHLSNQPQHF.